What follows is one TCR beta chain and its context. CDR1 and CDR2 from the germline V gene are MNHEY and SMNVEV (reference sequence). This CDR3 has 15 amino acids. Trimming at V came to 6 bases and at J to 7 bases, leaving 11 bases not matched to a gene. The immunoSEQ assay was v3. Each library reached roughly 2 million read pairs, or roughly 5-6.5 million at deep level. The data were produced by immunoSEQ multiplex PCR, yet TCRdb's version contains in-frame clones alone and is incomplete. Among 50,000 or so clones listed, less than 85% were seen once. This record comes from a study of TIL therapy for anti-PD-1-resistant metastatic lung cancer. Study overall: Tumors had a median PD-L1 proportion score of about 6%.

The time point was: pre-treatment sample, taken before nivolumab and TIL therapy. Most excised metastases sampled were pleural nodules or supraclavicular lymph nodes. This TCR was recovered from a person aged 25 to 85 with non-small cell lung cancer. This specimen consisted of tumor tissue, obtained at baseline. The chain employs TRBV27 and TRBJ2-1; 8 positions agree with TRBD2. CDR3: CASSPYLGGRNEQFF. The CDR3 nucleotides are TGTGCCAGCAGCCCTTACCTTGGCGGGAGGAATGAGCAGTTCTTC.